The 10 T cell receptor beta chains given below trace back to one sample, sequenced in a study of cytomegalovirus exposure and HLA in healthy donors. The PCR had 60 Vbeta and 13 Jbeta primers. Profiling relied on immunoSEQ multiplex PCR, and the TCRdb table lists in-frame clones only, not all of them. The sample contains some 140,000 clones, under 75% of which appear only once. Sequenced input: PBMCs. The receptors were gathered from a woman in her forties in good health and CMV-seronegative.

This clone has only a few counts. Other DNA sequences of this sample code for an identical CDR3. The chain is built from TRBV7-2 and TRBJ2-6, with TRBD1 identical over 8 bases. Germline V lookup: CDR1 SGHTA, CDR2 FQGNSA. The J segment lost 0 bases and the V segment lost 6 bases, leaving 7 bases of the junction unmatched. The CDR3 contains 17 residues. CDR3 loop: CASSLRGPFSGANVLTF. In DNA form, the CDR3 reads TGTGCCAGCAGTCTCAGGGGGCCCTTCTCTGGGGCCAACGTCCTGACTTTC.

The V and J genes are TRBV7-8 and TRBJ1-4; 9 bases map to TRBD1. The CDR3 has 15 amino acids. Trimming took 2 bases from V and 8 from J; bases not matched to a gene: 6. CDR1 is SGHVS and CDR2 is FQNEAQ in the germline V gene. The CDR3 loop is CASSLKGQGAEKLFF. CDR3 coding DNA: TGTGCCAGCAGCTTAAAGGGACAGGGAGCGGAAAAACTGTTTTTT. The whole variable domain, filled in from reference TRBV7-8 and TRBJ1-4, reads GAGVSQSPRYKVAKRGQDVALRCDPISGHVSLFWYQQALGQGPEFLTYFQNEAQLDKSGLPSDRFFAERPEGSVSTLKIQRTQQEDSAVYLCASSLKGQGAEKLFFGSGTQLSVL.

This clone was recorded once. This chain links TRBV30 with TRBJ1-5; weak D call: TRBD1 (5 bases). V lost 0 bases and J 2 bases, leaving 17 bases between the germline ends. The CDR3 contains 17 residues. Germline assignment: CDR1 GTSNPN and CDR2 SVGIG (reference sequence). CDR3 in DNA: TGTGCCTGGAGTGTATCTTGGGGGGTTGAGGGCAATCAGCCCCAGCATTTT. Amino acid sequence: CAWSVSWGVEGNQPQHF.

V usage is TRBV15 and J usage is TRBJ2-3, with D perhaps TRBD2 (6 bases). V was cut by 0 bases and J by 6 bases, with 13 bases left in between. CDR3 length: 15 amino acids. Germline CDR1 and CDR2: LNHNV and YYDKDF (reference sequence). The CDR3 DNA sequence: TGTGCCACCAGCAGAGAACGGGGGATCCCGGATACGCAGTATTTT. It encodes CATSRERGIPDTQYF.

The CDR3 loop reads CASTDRTGRAGETQYF. Here the CDR3 DNA reads TGTGCCAGCACCGACCGGACAGGGAGGGCAGGGGAGACCCAGTACTTC. The chain carries TRBV2 and TRBJ2-5; maybe TRBD1 (8 bases). The germline CDR1 and CDR2 sequences are SNHLY and FYNNEI. CDR3 length: 16 residues. V was shortened by 7 bases and J by 5 bases, with 23 bases between the two germline ends. Drawing the rest from reference TRBV2 and TRBJ2-5, the complete variable domain is EPEVTQTPSHQVTQMGQEVILRCVPISNHLYFYWYRQILGQKVEFLVSFYNNEISEKSEIFDDQFSVERPDGSNFTLKIRSTKLEDSAMYFCASTDRTGRAGETQYFGPGTRLLVL.

V and J are TRBV5-1 and TRBJ2-5, with D unresolved. Trimming shortened V by 4 bases and J by 2 bases, and 9 bases separated the two germline ends. The CDR3 is made up of 13 amino acids. The V gene's germline CDR1 is SGHRS and CDR2 YFSETQ. The CDR3 here is CASSLIPQETQYF. The CDR3 DNA reads as TGCGCCAGCAGCCTAATCCCACAAGAGACCCAGTACTTC.

This chain uses TRBV5-8 with TRBJ2-3, with TRBD1 matching over 11 bases. The CDR3 is 16 amino acids. Unmatched junction bases numbered 7, after V lost 3 bases and J lost 4 bases. Per the germline V gene, CDR1 is SGHTS and CDR2 is YDEGEE. This chain's CDR3 is CASSYGQGARADTQYF. In nucleotides, the CDR3 is TGTGCCAGCAGCTATGGACAGGGGGCACGAGCAGATACGCAGTATTTT.

The V gene is TRBV28, the J gene TRBJ1-4, with a weak D call TRBD1 (6 bases). Germline-derived CDR1 and CDR2 are MDHEN and SYDVKM. CDR3 length equals 15 residues. Trimming shortened V by 6 bases and J by 0 bases, and 11 bases separated the two germline ends. The DNA for the CDR3 is TGTGCCAGCAGCTATACAGGGTCAACTAATGAAAAACTGTTTTTT. Translating it yields CASSYTGSTNEKLFF.

A few counts support this clone. The chain uses TRBV5-8 and TRBJ2-4; D unclear. This CDR3 region has 15 residues. Germline assignment: CDR1 SGHTS and CDR2 YDEGEE. V lost 2 bases and J lost 4, with 13 bases in between. The CDR3 sequence is CASSFKTRNKNIQYF. CDR3 sequence (DNA): TGTGCCAGCAGCTTTAAGACGCGGAATAAAAACATTCAGTACTTC. The full variable domain, in which reference TRBV5-8 and TRBJ2-4 provide the parts outside the CDR3, is EAGVTQSPTHLIKTRGQQATLRCSPISGHTSVYWYQQALGLGLQFLLWYDEGEERNRGNFPPRFSGRQFPNYSSELNVNALELEDSALYLCASSFKTRNKNIQYFGAGTRLSVL.

This clone was observed a few times. This chain uses TRBV5-1 with TRBJ1-2; maybe TRBD1 (5 bases). V was shortened by 0 bases and J by 8 bases, with 14 bases between the two germline ends. CDR1 is SGHRS and CDR2 is YFSETQ in the germline V gene. CDR3 length: 14 amino acids. The CDR3 sequence is CASSLGGQDVGYTF. The CDR3 bases are TGCGCCAGCAGCTTGGGGGGCCAGGATGTAGGCTACACCTTC.